These T cell receptor beta chains were read from a single sample in a study of blood T cells in healthy people across ages. Using its own MiXCR run on the 5' RACE reads, TCRdb lists one record per CDR3 protein. The data hold approximately 800,000 distinct CDR3 sequences, with around 62% observed a single time. The sequenced sample consisted of blood. The receptors were gathered from a man aged 30 to 39 in good health. CDR3s include the opening cysteine and the closing phenylalanine or tryptophan. D genes are given only for firm matches. Expanded clones get a size class; other rows say once, few or many, or leave the size out.

NA 17 TRBJ2-5 TRBD1 TRBV6-7 TGTGCCAGCAGTTACTCAGGCGAGACAGGGGGTCTGAAGACCCAGTACTTC CASSYSGETGGLKTQYF
few 16 TRBJ2-1 NA TRBV4-3 TGCGCCAGCAGCCAAGGGTGGTCGGGCTCCTACAATGAGCAGTTCTTC CASSQGWSGSYNEQFF
NA 14 TRBJ2-1 NA TRBV5-1 TGCGCCAGCAGGGTGCAGAGGGGTTACAATGAGCAGTTCTTC CASRVQRGYNEQFF
NA 15 TRBJ2-1 TRBD1 TRBV5-1 TGCGCCAGCAGCTTGCAGGGGGCGAAATACAATGAGCAGTTCTTC CASSLQGAKYNEQFF
few 13 TRBJ1-4 NA TRBV5-6 TGTGCCAGCGAACAGGGCACTAATGAAAAGCTGTTTTTT CASEQGTNEKLFF
few 12 TRBJ2-7 NA TRBV4-2 TGTGCCAGCAGCCAGGGCGAGTACGAGCAGTACTTC CASSQGEYEQYF
few 14 TRBJ2-7 TRBD1 TRBV29-1 TGCAGCGTGGAAGGACAGGGGGTGGGATACGAGCAGTACTTC CSVEGQGVGYEQYF
NA 13 TRBJ2-7 NA TRBV29-1 TGCAGCGTGGACTGGGGCTCCTACAATGAGCAGTACTTC CSVDWGSYNEQYF
few 10 TRBJ2-1 NA TRBV12-3/TRBV12-4 TGTGCCACCGCGGGGCATGAGCAGTTCTTC CATAGHEQFF
few 14 TRBJ2-3 NA TRBV6-5 TGTGCCAGCAGATCCCAGTCAGGGCCAGATACGCAGTATTTT CASRSQSGPDTQYF
few 14 TRBJ1-1 NA TRBV7-2 TGTGCCAGCAGCCCTCAGGGGCACGGTCCTGAAGCTTTCTTT CASSPQGHGPEAFF
NA 12 TRBJ2-7 NA TRBV2 TGTGCCAGCAGTGATACGACCTACGAGCAGTACTTC CASSDTTYEQYF
NA 16 TRBJ2-1 NA TRBV6-2/TRBV6-3 TGTGCCAGCAGAACCCCCAGGACAGTATCCTACAATGAGCAGTTCTTC CASRTPRTVSYNEQFF
NA 15 TRBJ1-5 NA TRBV4-2 TGTGCCAGCAGCCCCCAGACGACAGGTAATCAGCCCCAGCATTTT CASSPQTTGNQPQHF
few 13 TRBJ2-7 NA TRBV7-9 TGTGCCAGCAGCTTAGGTTTCAACTACGAGCAGTACTTC CASSLGFNYEQYF
NA 14 TRBJ2-2 TRBD2 TRBV10-3 TGTGCCATCAGCCTAGCGGGTAACACCGGGGAGCTGTTTTTT CAISLAGNTGELFF
few 15 TRBJ2-3 TRBD2 TRBV28 TGTGCCAGCAGTCTAGCGGGGGCACGGACGGATACGCAGTATTTT CASSLAGARTDTQYF
few 10 TRBJ2-5 NA TRBV29-1 TGCAGCGTTGCTGGTGAGACCCAGTACTTC CSVAGETQYF
few 16 TRBJ1-6 NA TRBV5-1 TGCGCCAGCAGCGGTTCAGGGGCGAGAGACGTGGCACCCCTCCACTTT CASSGSGARDVAPLHF
once 15 TRBJ2-4 TRBD2 TRBV4-3 TGCGCCAGCAGCCCCTCCTCCCGGGAGGGGGAGGAGCAGTACTTC CASSPSSREGEEQYF
NA 14 TRBJ1-1 NA TRBV7-2 TGTGCCAGCAGCTTAAATTTCAGGGGCACTGAAGCTTTCTTT CASSLNFRGTEAFF
NA 13 TRBJ2-5 NA TRBV30 TGTGCCTGGACTCCCAGGGGAATAGAGACCCAGTACTTC CAWTPRGIETQYF
NA 13 TRBJ2-7 NA TRBV11-1 TGTGCCAGCAGCGCCGGGACCTACAATGAGCAGTACTTC CASSAGTYNEQYF
NA 15 TRBJ1-5 TRBD1 TRBV28 TGTGCCAGCAGACGGACAGGTCATAGCAATCAGCCCCAGCATTTT CASRRTGHSNQPQHF
NA 16 TRBJ1-6 NA TRBV27 TGTGCCAGCCGTCTACGGGGGGGGACAAATAATTCACCCCTCCACTTT CASRLRGGTNNSPLHF
NA 14 TRBJ1-5 TRBD1 TRBV18 TGTGCCAGCTCGGCATATACAGGGGACCAGCCCCAGCATTTT CASSAYTGDQPQHF
NA 12 TRBJ1-1 NA TRBV6-2/TRBV6-3 TGTGCCAGCAGTTATGGGATCGAGGGGGCTTTCTTT CASSYGIEGAFF
NA 14 TRBJ2-1 NA TRBV15 TGTGCCACCAGCACGTCGTTCCTGGAGGGTGAGCAGTTCTTC CATSTSFLEGEQFF
NA 14 TRBJ2-7 TRBD1 TRBV5-1 TGCGCCAGCAGCGGACAGGGGACCGGGTACGAGCAGTACTTC CASSGQGTGYEQYF
NA 16 TRBJ2-7 TRBD1 TRBV9 TGTGCCAGCAGCGCTTTCGCGACAGGGCACTCCTACGAGCAGTACTTC CASSAFATGHSYEQYF
few 13 TRBJ1-2 NA TRBV10-3 TGTGCCATCACAGGGACCGATGCGCGAGGCTACACCTTC CAITGTDARGYTF
NA 14 TRBJ1-5 NA TRBV7-3 TGTGCCAGCAGCGGTGCGGAGGGACATCAGCCCCAGCATTTT CASSGAEGHQPQHF
NA 16 TRBJ1-6 TRBD1 TRBV15 TGTGCCACCAGCAGGGCGACAGGGATACAAAATTCACCCCTCCACTTT CATSRATGIQNSPLHF
few 10 TRBJ2-7 NA TRBV20-1 TGCAGTGCTCCTCTGGGCGAGCAGTACTTC CSAPLGEQYF
once 14 TRBJ2-5 NA TRBV7-2 TGTGCCAGCAGCTTAGCGTACGTACAAGAGACCCAGTACTTC CASSLAYVQETQYF
NA 11 TRBJ2-1 NA TRBV7-9 TGTGCCAGCAGCTTAGTTGTTGAGCAGTTCTTC CASSLVVEQFF
once 12 TRBJ2-3 TRBD2 TRBV6-2/TRBV6-3 TGTGCCAGCAGTTACTCGCTAGCGGTGCAGTATTTT CASSYSLAVQYF
NA 15 TRBJ2-7 NA TRBV29-1 TGCAGCGTTGAGCGTGGGATTAGCTCCTACAATGAGCAGTACTTC CSVERGISSYNEQYF
NA 15 TRBJ2-7 NA TRBV27 TGTGCCAGCAGTTTTTTCGGAGCTTCCTACAATGAGCAGTACTTC CASSFFGASYNEQYF
NA 15 TRBJ1-4 TRBD1 TRBV4-2 TGTGCCAGCAGCAGTAGGACAGGGGCTCTTTCGAGACTGTTTTTT CASSSRTGALSRLFF